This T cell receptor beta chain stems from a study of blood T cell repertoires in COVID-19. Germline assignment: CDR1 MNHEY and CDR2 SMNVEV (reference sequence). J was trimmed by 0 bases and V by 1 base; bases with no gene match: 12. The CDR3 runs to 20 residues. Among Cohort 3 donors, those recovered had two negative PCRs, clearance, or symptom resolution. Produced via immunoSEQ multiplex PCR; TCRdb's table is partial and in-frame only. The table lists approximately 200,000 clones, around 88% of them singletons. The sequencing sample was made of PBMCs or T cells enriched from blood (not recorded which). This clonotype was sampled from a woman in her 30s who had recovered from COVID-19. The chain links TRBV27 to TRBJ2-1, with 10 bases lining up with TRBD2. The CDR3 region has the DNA TGTGCCAGCAGTTTATTTCCCCTAGCGGGAGAAAGGGGCTCCTACAATGAGCAGTTCTTC. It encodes CASSLFPLAGERGSYNEQFF.